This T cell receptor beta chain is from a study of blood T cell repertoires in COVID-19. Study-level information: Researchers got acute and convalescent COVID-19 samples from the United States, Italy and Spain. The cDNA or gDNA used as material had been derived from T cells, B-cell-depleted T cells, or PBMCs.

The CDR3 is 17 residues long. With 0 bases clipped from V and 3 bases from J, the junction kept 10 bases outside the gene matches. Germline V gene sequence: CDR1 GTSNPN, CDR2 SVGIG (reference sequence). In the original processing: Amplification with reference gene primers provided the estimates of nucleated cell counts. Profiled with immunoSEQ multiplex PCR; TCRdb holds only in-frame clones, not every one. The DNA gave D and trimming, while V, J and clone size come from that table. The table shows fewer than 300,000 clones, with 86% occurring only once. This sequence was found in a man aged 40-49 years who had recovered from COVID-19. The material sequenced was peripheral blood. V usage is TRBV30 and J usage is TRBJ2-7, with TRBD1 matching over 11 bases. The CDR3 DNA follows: TGTGCCTGGAGTGTTGTAGGCGGGACAGGGGGACTCTACGAGCAGTACTTC. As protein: CAWSVVGGTGGLYEQYF.